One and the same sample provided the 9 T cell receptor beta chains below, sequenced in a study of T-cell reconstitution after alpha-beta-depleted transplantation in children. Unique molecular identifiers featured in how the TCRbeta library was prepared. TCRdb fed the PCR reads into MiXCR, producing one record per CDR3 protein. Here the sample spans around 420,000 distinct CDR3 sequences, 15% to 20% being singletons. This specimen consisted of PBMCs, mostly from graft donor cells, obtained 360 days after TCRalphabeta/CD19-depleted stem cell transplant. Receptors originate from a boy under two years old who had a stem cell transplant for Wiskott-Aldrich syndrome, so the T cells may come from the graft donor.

CDR3 residues: CASSLAWTITDTQYF. The CDR3 DNA reads TGTGCCAGCAGCTTAGCCTGGACCATCACAGATACGCAGTATTTT. The chain employs TRBV7-2 and TRBJ2-3; unclear D gene. V was cut by 0 bases and J by 2 bases, with 9 bases left in between. This CDR3 is 15 amino acids long. Germline CDR1 reads SGHTA; CDR2 reads FQGNSA.

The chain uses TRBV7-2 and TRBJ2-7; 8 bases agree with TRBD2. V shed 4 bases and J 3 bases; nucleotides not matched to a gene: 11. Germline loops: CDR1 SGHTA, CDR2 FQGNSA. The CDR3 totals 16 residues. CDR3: CASSYQAGVVFYEQYF. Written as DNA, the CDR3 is TGTGCCAGCAGCTACCAAGCGGGGGTAGTTTTCTACGAGCAGTACTTC.

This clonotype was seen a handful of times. CDR3 coding DNA: TGTGCCAGCAGTTACAAAGTCAGGGGACTCTACAATGAGCAGTTCTTC. Translated: CASSYKVRGLYNEQFF. The rearrangement uses TRBV6-5 and TRBJ2-1, with D perhaps matching TRBD1 or TRBD2 (6 bases each). Germline V gene sequence: CDR1 MNHEY, CDR2 SVGAGI. The CDR3 length is 16 residues. The V end was cut by 2 bases, the J end by 3 bases, with 14 bases between.

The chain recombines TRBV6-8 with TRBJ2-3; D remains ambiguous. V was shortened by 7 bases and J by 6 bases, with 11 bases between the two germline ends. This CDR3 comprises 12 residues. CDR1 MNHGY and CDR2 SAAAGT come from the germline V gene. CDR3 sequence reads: CASNKTPDTQYF. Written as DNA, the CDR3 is TGTGCCAGCAATAAGACCCCCGATACGCAGTATTTT.

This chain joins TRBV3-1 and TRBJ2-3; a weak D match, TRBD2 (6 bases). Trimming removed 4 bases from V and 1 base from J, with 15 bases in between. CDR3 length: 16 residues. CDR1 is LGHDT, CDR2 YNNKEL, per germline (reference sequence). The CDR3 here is CASSPRGRGRTDTQYF. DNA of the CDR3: TGTGCCAGCAGCCCCCGCGGGCGGGGTCGCACAGATACGCAGTATTTT.

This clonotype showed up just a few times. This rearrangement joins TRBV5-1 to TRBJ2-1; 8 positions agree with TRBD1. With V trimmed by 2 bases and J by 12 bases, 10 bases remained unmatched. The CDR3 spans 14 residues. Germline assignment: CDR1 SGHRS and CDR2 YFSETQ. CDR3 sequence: CASSLPGQASMQFF. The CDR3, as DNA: TGCGCCAGCAGCTTACCGGGACAGGCCTCAATGCAGTTCTTC.

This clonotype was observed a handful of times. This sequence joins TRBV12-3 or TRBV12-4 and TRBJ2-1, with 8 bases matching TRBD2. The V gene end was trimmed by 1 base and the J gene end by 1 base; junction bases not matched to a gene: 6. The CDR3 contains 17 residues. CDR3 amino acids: CASSLGKSGSSYNEQFF. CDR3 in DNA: TGTGCCAGCAGTTTAGGGAAAAGCGGGAGTTCCTACAATGAGCAGTTCTTC.

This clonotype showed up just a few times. DNA for the CDR3: TGTGCCAGCAGCTTACCTCAGGGAAGTGGCTACACCTTC. Protein: CASSLPQGSGYTF. This chain joins TRBV7-8 and TRBJ1-2, with D tentatively TRBD1 (5 bases). The germline CDR1 and CDR2 sequences are SGHVS and FQNEAQ. This CDR3 region has 13 residues. Trimming stripped 2 bases from V and 7 bases from J, with 11 bases between.

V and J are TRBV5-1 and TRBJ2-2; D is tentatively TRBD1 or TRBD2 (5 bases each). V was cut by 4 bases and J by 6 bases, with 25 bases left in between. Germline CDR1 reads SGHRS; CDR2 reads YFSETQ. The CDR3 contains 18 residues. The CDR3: CASSLSLGSGMGAGELFF. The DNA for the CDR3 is TGCGCCAGCAGCCTTTCGCTTGGGTCCGGTATGGGGGCCGGGGAGCTGTTTTTT.